This TCR beta chain was sequenced in a study of CD8+ T cells in alopecia areata. CDR3 length: 13 amino acids. The ends were cut back, 5 bases at V and 5 bases at J, with 13 bases in the middle. Germline loops: CDR1 SGHAT, CDR2 FQNNGV. Sampling of alopecia areata patients yielded lesional scalp punch biopsies as well as peripheral blood. Sorting of PBMCs yielded the CD4+ and CD8+ T cells. RNA, once extracted, was reverse transcribed into cDNA for use as the sequencing template. The data were produced by immunoSEQ multiplex PCR, yet TCRdb's version contains in-frame clones alone and is incomplete. Here the sample spans 90,000 to 100,000 clones, 40% to 55% being singletons. Study-level findings and limits: Greater clonality was observed in lesional scalp samples, especially alopecia totalis/universalis, versus normal scalp.

This clone appeared many times. Its antigen is unknown. The sequence derives from a human donor with alopecia areata. The rearrangement uses TRBV11-2 and TRBJ2-7, with D possibly being TRBD1 (5 bases). Material: CD4+ T cells sorted from blood. The CDR3 protein is CASSHPPGNEQYF. CDR3 sequence (DNA): TGTGCCAGCAGCCATCCCCCAGGGAACGAGCAGTACTTC.